The rows below give T cell receptor beta chains drawn from one sample of a study of shared clonotypes between healthy human individuals. Data came from immunoSEQ multiplex PCR; TCRdb stores just in-frame clones and leaves some out. The data contain some 2,000,000 clones, 85% to 95% of them singletons. The sequenced sample consisted of naive CD8+ T cells sorted from blood. The receptors stem from a man aged 18-30 years in good health. The CDR3 runs from the conserved cysteine through the conserved F or W. The order of the fields is D gene, V gene, J gene, clone size, CDR3 protein, CDR3 DNA. The D gene is left open where the match is weak. Only some rows state a clone size, as once, few, many or a class for expanded clones.

NA	TRBV2	TRBJ1-1	NA	CASSYDDTEAFF	TGTGCCAGCAGTTACGATGACACTGAAGCTTTCTTT
NA	TRBV14	TRBJ2-1	NA	CASSPGVRGLGDEQFF	TGTGCCAGCAGTCCGGGGGTCAGGGGATTGGGTGATGAGCAGTTCTTC
NA	TRBV4-1	TRBJ1-4	NA	CASSQDGGANEKLFF	TGCGCCAGCAGCCAAGACGGGGGAGCTAATGAAAAACTGTTTTTT
NA	TRBV7-2	TRBJ2-1	NA	CASNPGGAYYNEQFF	TGTGCCAGCAACCCTGGGGGGGCTTATTACAATGAGCAGTTCTTC
NA	TRBV2	TRBJ2-1	NA	CASSQTGTWGNEQFF	TGTGCCAGCAGTCAGACCGGGACTTGGGGGAATGAGCAGTTCTTC
NA	TRBV27	TRBJ1-1	NA	CASSPRGLNTEAFF	TGTGCCAGCAGTCCCAGAGGGCTGAACACTGAAGCTTTCTTT
NA	TRBV7-9	TRBJ1-2	NA	CAPMPTLEDGYTF	TGTGCCCCTATGCCGACTCTAGAGGATGGCTACACCTTC
NA	TRBV5-6	TRBJ2-1	NA	CASSSGTSFFEQFF	TGTGCCAGCAGCTCCGGGACTTCCTTCTTTGAGCAGTTCTTC
TRBD1	TRBV2	TRBJ2-1	NA	CASSAGTGFDEQFF	TGTGCCAGCAGTGCCGGGACAGGTTTCGATGAGCAGTTCTTC
TRBD1	TRBV4-1	TRBJ1-5	NA	CASSQAQGADQPQHF	TGCGCCAGCAGCCAAGCACAGGGGGCTGATCAGCCCCAGCATTTT
NA	TRBV5-4	TRBJ2-5	NA	CASSFNGGPQETQYF	TGTGCCAGCAGCTTCAACGGGGGGCCTCAAGAGACCCAGTACTTC
NA	TRBV4-1	TRBJ2-4	NA	CASSQDPDLSKNIQYF	TGCGCCAGCAGCCAAGATCCCGACCTGTCCAAAAACATTCAGTACTTC
TRBD2	TRBV13	TRBJ2-1	NA	CASSSLTSGSVYNEQFF	TGTGCCAGCAGCTCATTGACTAGCGGGAGTGTTTACAATGAGCAGTTCTTC
NA	TRBV27	TRBJ2-2	NA	CASSLSRVGYTGELFF	TGTGCCAGCAGTTTATCCCGGGTAGGGTACACCGGGGAGCTGTTTTTT
NA	TRBV25-1	TRBJ2-5	NA	CASSDSTWVRETQYF	TGTGCCAGCAGTGATTCCACATGGGTCAGGGAGACCCAGTACTTC
TRBD1	TRBV7-9	TRBJ1-4	NA	CASSLGTGGTNEKLFF	TGTGCCAGCAGCTTAGGGACAGGGGGAACTAATGAAAAACTGTTTTTT
NA	TRBV7-9	TRBJ2-2	once	CAGRKTNTGELFF	TGTGCCGGCCGGAAAACGAACACCGGGGAGCTGTTTTTT
NA	TRBV11-2	TRBJ2-1	NA	CASSLVFGGGPNEQFF	TGTGCCAGCAGCTTAGTATTCGGCGGGGGCCCAAATGAGCAGTTCTTC
NA	TRBV5-6	TRBJ1-1	NA	CASSGSGYPTSSEAFF	TGTGCCAGCAGCGGGAGTGGGTACCCCACGAGCTCTGAAGCTTTCTTT
NA	TRBV4-1	TRBJ2-7	NA	CASSQFTGRYEQYF	TGCGCCAGCAGCCAATTTACAGGGCGGTACGAGCAGTACTTC
NA	TRBV5-6	TRBJ1-2	NA	CASSSQGNYGYTF	TGTGCCAGCAGCTCCCAGGGAAACTATGGCTACACCTTC
NA	TRBV28	TRBJ2-7	NA	CASSSTMEAGEHEQYF	TGTGCCAGCAGTTCTACAATGGAGGCAGGGGAGCACGAGCAGTACTTC
NA	TRBV27	TRBJ2-7	NA	CASSLLGAMDEQYF	TGTGCCAGCAGCTTGCTCGGGGCTATGGACGAGCAGTACTTC
NA	TRBV27	TRBJ2-1	NA	CASSLGLTSGNEQFF	TGTGCCAGCAGTTTAGGGTTGACTTCGGGGAATGAGCAGTTCTTC